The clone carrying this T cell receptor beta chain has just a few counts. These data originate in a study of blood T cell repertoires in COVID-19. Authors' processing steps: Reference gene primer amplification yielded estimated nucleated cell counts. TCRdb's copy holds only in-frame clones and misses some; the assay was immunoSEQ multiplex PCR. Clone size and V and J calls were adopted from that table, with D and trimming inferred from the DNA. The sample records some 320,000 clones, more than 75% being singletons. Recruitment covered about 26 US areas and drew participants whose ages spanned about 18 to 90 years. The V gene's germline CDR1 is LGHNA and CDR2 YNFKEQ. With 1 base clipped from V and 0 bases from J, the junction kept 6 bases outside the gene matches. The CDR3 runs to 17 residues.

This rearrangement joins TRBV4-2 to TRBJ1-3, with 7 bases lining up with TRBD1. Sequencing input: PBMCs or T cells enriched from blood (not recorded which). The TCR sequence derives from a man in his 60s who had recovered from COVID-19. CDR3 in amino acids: CASSQARGTASGNTIYF. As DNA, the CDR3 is TGTGCCAGCAGCCAAGCAAGAGGGACAGCCTCTGGAAACACCATATATTTT.